These 3 T cell receptor beta chains were sequenced from one sample in a study of OX40 agonist ivuxolimab in advanced cancers. The table came from immunoSEQ multiplex PCR; TCRdb's copy has only in-frame clones and leaves some out. The data show 39,000 or so clones, approximately 87% seen once. The sample in question was CD4+ or CD8+ T cells sorted from blood, obtained in a trial of the OX40 agonist ivuxolimab. The receptors shown here come from an adult with an advanced solid tumor such as melanoma, head and neck, liver or kidney cancer.

The V call is TRBV7-3, the J call TRBJ2-3; TRBD2 matches 9 bases. Germline-derived CDR1 and CDR2 are SGHTA and FQGTGA. V was pared by 5 bases and J by 8 bases, with 8 bases of the junction left unmatched. This CDR3 has 14 residues. The CDR3 loop reads CASSPDGGGGTQYF. In nucleotides, the CDR3 is TGTGCCAGCAGCCCCGACGGCGGGGGGGGTACGCAGTATTTT.

The chain recombines TRBV5-1 with TRBJ2-5; D perhaps matches TRBD2 (5 bases). V was shortened by 3 bases and J by 12 bases, with 12 bases between the two germline ends. Per germline, CDR1 SGHRS and CDR2 YFSETQ. This CDR3 comprises 11 residues. The CDR3 is CASSSDFRKYF. The CDR3 DNA reads TGCGCCAGCAGCTCGGACTTTAGGAAGTACTTC.

The chain has TRBV18 and TRBJ2-1; D gene ambiguous. Germline V gene lookup returns CDR1 KGHSH and CDR2 LQKENI. The CDR3 has 11 amino acids. V was trimmed by 3 bases and J by 7 bases, leaving 4 bases between them. DNA for the CDR3: TGTGCCAGCTCACCCGCGAATGAGCAGTTCTTC. As protein: CASSPANEQFF.